This T cell receptor (beta chain) was recovered during a study of T cell repertoires in cytomegalovirus infection. The wider study: CMV epitopes in the study were HLA-C-restricted (recently identified) and HLA-B-restricted (well studied).

On this clonotype itself: What it binds is unknown.

The CDR3 has 14 amino acids. From germline, CDR1 is SQVTM and CDR2 ANQGSEA. V lost 4 bases to trimming and J lost 0 bases, with 12 bases between them. MiXCR, applied by TCRdb to the reads, yields one record per CDR3 protein. Of hundreds of thousands of distinct CDR3 sequences in the sample, roughly 33% were seen once. Study-wide points: Identification of carriers of CMV plus the relevant HLA was achieved through cumulative public TCR beta family frequency. Dominant in the ex vivo response were TCR beta clonotypes restricted by HLA-C and specific for CMV.

The source material was cultured PBMCs, sampled from culture after CMV antigen stimulation. The chain combines TRBV29-1 with TRBJ1-1; a weak D match, TRBD1 (6 bases). This receptor was obtained from a human donor in good health (CMV status not recorded). Some clones in this sample may be carry-over from other donors' samples. The CDR3 protein is CSVGGGAMNTEAFF. In DNA, the CDR3 is TGCAGCGTTGGGGGGGGGGCCATGAACACTGAAGCTTTCTTT.